This entry is about one T cell receptor (beta chain). V gave up 8 bases and J gave up 4 bases; unmatched junction bases: 2. This CDR3 is built from 12 residues. Germline V gene lookup returns CDR1 LGHDT and CDR2 YNNKEL (reference sequence). Seattle enrolled patients during active infection and tracked them longitudinally. In the authors' methods: Estimates of nucleated cell counts were drawn from the amplification of reference gene primers. Method: immunoSEQ multiplex PCR; TCRdb's copy keeps in-frame clones and lacks some. The V and J calls and the clone size are those of that table, but D and trimming were determined from the DNA. This sample has 150,000 or so clones, with about four fifths found just once. These data originate in a study of blood T cell repertoires in COVID-19. Across the study: Collection of acute and convalescent COVID-19 samples took place in the United States, Italy and Spain. PBMCs, B-cell-depleted T cells, or T cells were the source of the cDNA or gDNA that made up the material.

This clonotype originated in a woman between 65 and 79 years old with COVID-19, enrolled during active disease. The sample was peripheral blood. This chain links TRBV3-1 (or the pseudogene TRBV3-2) with TRBJ1-1; TRBD1 aligns across 9 bases. The CDR3 protein is CASPTGGTEAFF. The CDR3 region has the DNA TGTGCCAGCCCGACAGGGGGCACTGAAGCTTTCTTT.